These 26 T cell receptor beta chains originate from one sample sequenced in a study of cytomegalovirus exposure and HLA in healthy donors. Primers for the PCR totalled 60 Vbeta and 13 Jbeta. Here immunoSEQ multiplex PCR was the method, and the copy in TCRdb shows in-frame clones only, minus some. The profile covers just over 150,000 clones, with under 80% appearing a single time and under 1.5% taken by the ten largest. Sequencing was done on a sample of PBMCs. These receptors came from a woman younger than 45 in good health and CMV-seronegative.

This chain joins TRBV5-1 and TRBJ1-4; 7 positions agree with TRBD1. CDR1 is SGHRS and CDR2 is YFSETQ in the germline V gene. The ends lost 4 bases at V and 4 bases at J; junction bases unmatched: 10. The CDR3 totals 16 residues. The CDR3 coding sequence is TGCGCCAGCAGCCTAACAGGGGTGGGGAATAATGAAAAACTGTTTTTT. It yields the protein CASSLTGVGNNEKLFF.

CDR3 amino acids: CASSLGGQGNSPLHF. CDR3 nucleotides: TGTGCCAGCAGTTTAGGGGGACAGGGTAATTCACCCCTCCACTTT. The chain uses TRBV28 and TRBJ1-6; 9 nucleotides align to TRBD1. Germline-derived CDR1 and CDR2 are MDHEN and SYDVKM. J lost 6 bases, V lost 2 bases, and 2 bases had no gene match. This CDR3 has 15 amino acids. Combining the CDR3 with reference TRBV28 and TRBJ1-6 gives the whole variable domain DVKVTQSSRYLVKRTGEKVFLECVQDMDHENMFWYRQDPGLGLRLIYFSYDVKMKEKGDIPEGYSVSREKKERFSLILESASTNQTSMYLCASSLGGQGNSPLHFGNGTRLTVT.

The table lists this clone with a few counts. This chain uses TRBV4-1 with TRBJ2-3; D call uncertain. Germline V gene sequence: CDR1 MGHRA, CDR2 YSYEKL. Trimming removed 5 bases at V and 0 bases at J, with 12 bases between. The length of the CDR3 is 15 residues. The CDR3 region has the DNA TGCGCCAGCAGCATCGCCTACTCAAGCACAGATACGCAGTATTTT. Protein product: CASSIAYSSTDTQYF.

The count of this clone is one. The gene calls are TRBV7-9 and TRBJ1-1; D is possibly TRBD1 (5 bases). Germline CDR1 is SEHNR and CDR2 is FQNEAQ (reference sequence). V was shortened by 5 bases and J by 3 bases, with 13 bases between the two germline ends. CDR3 length: 14 residues. CDR3 in DNA: TGTGCCAGCAGCCGGGACGGGGGTTACACTGAAGCTTTCTTT. Protein: CASSRDGGYTEAFF. The whole variable domain, filled in from reference TRBV7-9 and TRBJ1-1, reads DTGVSQNPRHKITKRGQNVTFRCDPISEHNRLYWYRQTLGQGPEFLTYFQNEAQLEKSRLLSDRFSAERPKGSFSTLEIQRTEQGDSAMYLCASSRDGGYTEAFFGQGTRLTVV.

This clone has a handful of counts. One end of the junction fails to match germline, which may point to a read error. The chain employs TRBV7-7 and TRBJ1-2, with 7 bases aligning to TRBD1. The CDR3 is made up of 15 amino acids. CDR1 is SSHAT and CDR2 is FNYEAQ in the germline V gene (reference sequence). In DNA form, the CDR3 reads TGTGCTAGCAGCTCCACCGGGACAGCAAACTATGGCTACACCTTC. As protein: CASSSTGTANYGYTF.

This sequence joins TRBV5-1 and TRBJ2-5; 9 bases fit TRBD1. The germline CDR1 and CDR2 sequences are SGHRS and YFSETQ. The CDR3 has 15 amino acids. V dropped 4 bases and J dropped 4; count of bases not matched to a gene: 8. Written as DNA, the CDR3 is TGCGCCAGCAGCCCCCTAGCGGACAGGGGAGAGACCCAGTACTTC. It codes for CASSPLADRGETQYF.

The chain employs TRBV15 and TRBJ1-2; D may be TRBD1 (5 bases). The CDR3 contains 13 residues. The V end lost 0 bases, the J end lost 3 bases, and 5 bases lay between the germline ends. Germline CDR1 is LNHNV and CDR2 is YYDKDF (reference sequence). The DNA for the CDR3 is TGTGCCACCAGCAGAGAACAGGACTATGGCTACACCTTC. Its protein is CATSREQDYGYTF.

The genes are TRBV28 and TRBJ1-2, with TRBD1 identical over 10 bases. Germline values: CDR1 MDHEN, CDR2 SYDVKM. This CDR3 is 16 amino acids long. The ends lost 2 bases at V and 2 bases at J; junction bases unmatched: 5. This chain's CDR3 is CASSLVAGQGNYGYTF. CDR3 coding DNA: TGTGCCAGCAGTTTAGTGGCGGGACAGGGGAACTATGGCTACACCTTC.

The chain employs TRBV5-1 and TRBJ1-4; D remains ambiguous. There are 14 residues in the CDR3. From germline, CDR1 is SGHRS and CDR2 YFSETQ. V lost 0 bases and J 6 bases, leaving 9 bases between the germline ends. CDR3 in amino acids: CASSLGQPYEKLFF. DNA for the CDR3: TGCGCCAGCAGCTTGGGGCAACCCTATGAAAAACTGTTTTTT.

The table lists this clone with a few counts. The V and J genes are TRBV29-1 and TRBJ2-7, with D possibly matching TRBD1 (6 bases). CDR1 is SQVTM and CDR2 is ANQGSEA in the germline V gene. Between the trimmed V and J ends, which lost 7 bases and 2 bases, there was a span of 9 bases. The CDR3 is made up of 11 amino acids. The CDR3 DNA reads TGCAGCGCTGGACAGACCTACGAGCAGTACTTC. Translation gives CSAGQTYEQYF.

The chain joins TRBV7-2 to TRBJ2-1; 9 bases line up with TRBD2. The CDR3 spans 15 residues. CDR1 is SGHTA, CDR2 FQGNSA, per germline. The trim removed 4 bases at V and 4 bases at J, leaving 5 bases unmatched. CDR3 sequence reads: CASSYSSGVYNEQFF. As DNA, the CDR3 is TGTGCCAGCAGCTACTCTAGCGGGGTTTACAATGAGCAGTTCTTC.

This chain links TRBV27 with TRBJ1-1; D not certain. V lost 3 bases, J lost 1 base, and 18 bases lay in between. Germline assignment: CDR1 MNHEY and CDR2 SMNVEV (reference sequence). The CDR3 has 17 amino acids. The CDR3 reads CASSFVASFEGNTEAFF. The CDR3 DNA reads TGTGCCAGCAGTTTTGTAGCCTCTTTCGAAGGGAACACTGAAGCTTTCTTT.

The V and J genes are TRBV7-6 and TRBJ1-1, with a weak D call TRBD1 (6 bases). The germline gives CDR1 SGHVS, CDR2 FNYEAQ. Trimming took 1 base from V and 3 from J, leaving 21 bases between them. The CDR3 consists of 18 residues. CDR3 DNA sequence: TGTGCCAGCAGCTTAGATCGACTTACAGGGTTTGGGGACACTGAAGCTTTCTTT. Protein product: CASSLDRLTGFGDTEAFF. Together with reference TRBV7-6 and TRBJ1-1, the CDR3 gives the full variable domain: GAGVSQSPRYKVTKRGQDVALRCDPISGHVSLYWYRQALGQGPEFLTYFNYEAQQDKSGLPNDRFSAERPEGSISTLTIQRTEQRDSAMYRCASSLDRLTGFGDTEAFFGQGTRLTVV.

This chain uses TRBV9 with TRBJ2-5, with TRBD2 matching 14 bases. V shed 3 bases, J shed 5 bases, and the junction held 6 bases outside the gene matches. Looked up from germline, CDR1 is SGDLS and CDR2 is YYNGEE. This CDR3 has 16 amino acids. The CDR3 sequence: CASSEGGLAGVETQYF. CDR3 nucleotides: TGTGCCAGCAGCGAGGGGGGACTAGCGGGGGTTGAGACCCAGTACTTC. The entire variable domain, with the rest obtained from reference TRBV9 and TRBJ2-5, is as follows: DSGVTQTPKHLITATGQRVTLRCSPRSGDLSVYWYQQSLDQGLQFLIQYYNGEERAKGNILERFSAQQFPDLHSELNLSSLELGDSALYFCASSEGGLAGVETQYFGPGTRLLVL.

The V and J genes are TRBV2 and TRBJ1-3, with 9 nucleotides matching TRBD1. The V and J ends lost 4 bases and 8 bases, in that order; junction bases with no gene match: 3. In germline, CDR1 is SNHLY, CDR2 FYNNEI. The CDR3 has 13 residues. The DNA for the CDR3 is TGTGCCAGCAGTGTGGACAGGGGTGACACCATATATTTT. Translating gives CASSVDRGDTIYF. Full variable domain (outside the CDR3, taken from reference TRBV2 and TRBJ1-3): EPEVTQTPSHQVTQMGQEVILRCVPISNHLYFYWYRQILGQKVEFLVSFYNNEISEKSEIFDDQFSVERPDGSNFTLKIRSTKLEDSAMYFCASSVDRGDTIYFGEGSWLTVV.

The chain recombines TRBV6-5 with TRBJ1-4; D gene unclear. Germline CDR1 MNHEY, CDR2 SVGAGI. V lost 0 bases and J 6 bases, leaving 11 bases between the germline ends. The CDR3 is made up of 15 amino acids. CDR3 protein: CASSYSGSADEKLFF. In DNA, the CDR3 is TGTGCCAGCAGTTACTCCGGCAGCGCGGATGAAAAACTGTTTTTT.

On this clone itself: Its ends do not fully match the called genes, so a read error is possible. The chain has TRBV4-1 and TRBJ1-3; D is uncertain. CDR1 is MGHRA, CDR2 YSYEKL, per germline. The CDR3 sequence is 15 residues long. Here the CDR3 reads CANSQDYSTGNTIYF. CDR3 DNA: TGCGCCAACAGCCAAGACTACAGTACAGGAAACACCATATATTTT.

The rearrangement joins TRBV2 to TRBJ1-1; 11 bases fit TRBD1. CDR1 is SNHLY, CDR2 FYNNEI, per germline. Trimming cost V 2 bases and J 11 bases; bases outside gene matches: 7. The CDR3 spans 14 residues. The chain's CDR3 is CASSESPDRGLAFF. DNA for the CDR3: TGTGCCAGCAGTGAAAGTCCGGACAGGGGGCTCGCTTTCTTT.

The chain has TRBV11-2 and TRBJ2-7; a weak D match, TRBD2 (7 bases). V was trimmed by 5 bases and J by 6 bases, leaving 17 bases between them. The CDR3 is made up of 14 amino acids. In germline, CDR1 is SGHAT, CDR2 FQNNGV. The CDR3 nucleotides are TGTGCCAGCAGCGCGTTGGGAAGGGGGGGCGAGCAGTACTTC. It specifies CASSALGRGGEQYF.

The chain has TRBV5-1 and TRBJ2-1, with D hard to call. The CDR3 is 12 residues long. V was shortened by 1 base and J by 7 bases, with 6 bases between the two germline ends. Germline lookup yields CDR1 SGHRS and CDR2 YFSETQ. The CDR3 loop reads CASSLPPNEQFF. The CDR3 region has the DNA TGCGCCAGCAGCTTGCCCCCAAATGAGCAGTTCTTC. The variable domain in full, with the rest retrieved from reference TRBV5-1 and TRBJ2-1, is KAGVTQTPRYLIKTRGQQVTLSCSPISGHRSVSWYQQTPGQGLQFLFEYFSETQRNKGNFPGRFSGRQFSNSRSEMNVSTLELGDSALYLCASSLPPNEQFFGPGTRLTVL.

The CDR3 DNA is TGTGCCAGTAATGGGGCGGGAGGGGTCCTTAGCAATCAGCCCCAGCATTTT. Translation: CASNGAGGVLSNQPQHF. The chain has TRBV19 and TRBJ1-5, with D possibly being TRBD1 (5 bases). V was pared by 7 bases and J by 0 bases, with 19 bases between. The CDR3 consists of 17 residues. The germline CDR1 and CDR2 sequences are LNHDA and SQIVND (reference sequence).

The sample holds one count of this clone. The J gene is TRBJ1-5, the V gene TRBV5-6; TRBD1 agrees at 10 bases. From germline, CDR1 is SGHDT and CDR2 YYEEEE. This CDR3 contains 15 residues. V gave up 4 bases and J gave up 4 bases; unmatched junction bases: 5. The CDR3 loop is CASSRRDRGNQPQHF. The CDR3 DNA reads TGTGCCAGCAGCCGCCGGGACAGGGGTAATCAGCCCCAGCATTTT.

The J gene is TRBJ1-3, the V gene TRBV6-5; D may be TRBD1 (6 bases). The ends were cut back, 5 bases at V and 2 bases at J, with 10 bases in the middle. Germline CDR1 and CDR2: MNHEY and SVGAGI. This CDR3 contains 14 residues. CDR3 protein: CASSNTGPGNTIYF. The DNA for the CDR3 is TGTGCCAGCAGTAATACAGGGCCTGGAAACACCATATATTTT.

CDR3 in DNA: TGCGCCAGCAGCTTGACCCAGCGGGGGGGCTACAATGAGCAGTTCTTC. As protein: CASSLTQRGGYNEQFF. The chain links TRBV5-1 to TRBJ2-1, with 10 bases identical to TRBD2. CDR3 length: 16 amino acids. The V segment lost 1 base and the J segment 3 bases; nucleotides outside the gene matches: 4. Looked up from germline, CDR1 is SGHRS and CDR2 is YFSETQ.

CDR3 sequence (DNA): TGTGCCAGCAGCTTGGTGGCGGGGGGCCCAGAGACCCAGTACTTC. Protein sequence: CASSLVAGGPETQYF. V and J are TRBV5-4 and TRBJ2-5, with 8 bases fitting TRBD2. The CDR3 loop spans 15 amino acids. The germline V gene encodes CDR1 SGHNT and CDR2 YYREEE (reference sequence). V gave up 0 bases and J gave up 4 bases; unmatched junction bases: 5.

The rearrangement links TRBV2 to TRBJ2-5; 8 nucleotides align to TRBD2. The V gene's germline CDR1 is SNHLY and CDR2 FYNNEI. The V and J ends lost 4 bases and 4 bases, in that order; junction bases with no gene match: 11. The CDR3 has 16 amino acids. In DNA, the CDR3 is TGTGCCAGCAGTGGGTCAGCGGGGGAGGGCCGAGAGACCCAGTACTTC. This translates into CASSGSAGEGRETQYF.